The 18 T cell receptor beta chains below come from one sample, sequenced in a study of blood T cell repertoires in COVID-19 (dated by TCRdb to the early 2020s). Library method: the immunoSEQ multiplex PCR assay. TCRdb provides this immuneACCESS table in a form limited to in-frame rearrangements. Some clones are lacking; in checked studies, under half of them reflect an unresolved V gene, and why the rest are absent is not known. This sample holds 140,000 to 150,000 clones; roughly 80% were observed only once. Around 3.7% of the sample is taken by the ten largest. The sample was peripheral blood. Every receptor here comes from a man between 65 and 80 years old who had recovered from COVID-19.

This clone was detected only a few times. The chain employs TRBV5-8 and TRBJ2-3; 13 bases fit TRBD2. The germline gives CDR1 SGHTS, CDR2 YDEGEE. The ends lost 2 bases at V and 3 bases at J; junction bases unmatched: 3. The CDR3 has 16 amino acids. The CDR3 sequence is CASSLLAGGETDTQYF. The CDR3 region has the DNA TGTGCCAGCAGCTTACTAGCGGGAGGGGAAACAGATACGCAGTATTTT.

The CDR3 is CSVDGGSYEQYF. In DNA, the CDR3 is TGCAGCGTTGACGGGGGCTCCTACGAGCAGTACTTC. The J gene is TRBJ2-7, the V gene TRBV29-1; a weak D match, TRBD2 (6 bases). CDR3 length: 12 amino acids. Trimming cost V 3 bases and J 0 bases, with 6 bases left between them. CDR1 is SQVTM and CDR2 is ANQGSEA in the germline V gene.

This sequence joins TRBV5-1 and TRBJ2-3, with 10 positions matching TRBD2. The CDR3 contains 18 residues. CDR1 is SGHRS and CDR2 is YFSETQ in the germline V gene. The trim removed 0 bases at V and 0 bases at J, leaving 7 bases unmatched. The CDR3 region is CASSLASGRVQSTDTQYF. The CDR3 DNA reads as TGCGCCAGCAGCTTGGCTAGCGGGAGAGTTCAAAGCACAGATACGCAGTATTTT.

This clone has only one observation. The V and J genes are TRBV6-6 and TRBJ2-1; TRBD2 matches 10 bases. The CDR3 totals 14 residues. V dropped 5 bases and J dropped 7; count of bases not matched to a gene: 5. The germline V gene has CDR1 MNHNY and CDR2 SVGAGI (reference sequence). The CDR3 is CASSRTSGNNEQFF. In DNA form, the CDR3 reads TGTGCCAGCAGTAGGACTAGCGGTAATAATGAGCAGTTCTTC.

J is TRBJ1-1 and V is TRBV30; D is undetermined. Trimming shortened V by 1 base and J by 6 bases, and 9 bases separated the two germline ends. The CDR3 is 12 amino acids. Germline CDR1 GTSNPN, CDR2 SVGIG (reference sequence). The CDR3 region is CAWSALRAEAFF. CDR3 sequence (DNA): TGTGCCTGGAGTGCTCTTAGAGCTGAAGCTTTCTTT.

The chain carries TRBV5-1 and TRBJ2-3, with 10 bases that match TRBD2. V was clipped by 1 base and J by 7 bases; unmatched bases: 15. This CDR3 has 18 amino acids. Germline V lookup: CDR1 SGHRS, CDR2 YFSETQ. CDR3 sequence: CASSLRRVTSGAPNTQYF. Written as DNA, the CDR3 is TGCGCCAGCAGCTTGAGGCGAGTTACTAGCGGGGCCCCGAATACGCAGTATTTT.

This rearrangement joins TRBV6-2 or TRBV6-3 to TRBJ2-3, with 8 bases fitting TRBD2. The V segment lost 6 bases and the J segment 4 bases; nucleotides outside the gene matches: 9. The CDR3 is 15 residues long. Per the germline V gene, CDR1 is MNHEY and CDR2 is SVGEGT. CDR3 amino acids: CASSPSSGSSDTQYF. As DNA, the CDR3 is TGTGCCAGCAGCCCTTCCAGCGGGAGCTCAGATACGCAGTATTTT.

This clone came up a few times. This rearrangement joins TRBV4-3 to TRBJ2-1; 10 positions match TRBD2. The CDR3 consists of 15 residues. V gave up 3 bases and J gave up 12 bases; unmatched junction bases: 11. From germline, CDR1 is LGHNA and CDR2 YSLEER. The CDR3 spells CASSQEPVAGGLQFF. Here the CDR3 DNA reads TGCGCCAGCAGCCAGGAACCAGTAGCGGGAGGTTTGCAGTTCTTC.

This clone appeared a single time. The rearrangement uses TRBV5-1 and TRBJ1-6, with 10 bases fitting TRBD1. J lost 9 bases, V lost 3 bases, and 9 bases had no gene match. The CDR3 sequence is 16 residues long. The germline V gene encodes CDR1 SGHRS and CDR2 YFSETQ. The CDR3 DNA reads TGCGCCAGCAGCTGGGACAGGGGCGGAGGTTCTTCACCCCTCCACTTT. It encodes CASSWDRGGGSSPLHF.

The chain combines TRBV9 with TRBJ2-7, with TRBD2 matching over 13 bases. The germline CDR1 and CDR2 sequences are SGDLS and YYNGEE. Trimming took 3 bases from V and 6 from J; bases not matched to a gene: 6. The length of the CDR3 is 15 residues. In DNA, the CDR3 is TGTGCCAGCAGCGCCACCGGGACTAGCGGGGTCGAGCAGTACTTC. It specifies CASSATGTSGVEQYF. Full variable domain (rest looked up from reference TRBV9 and TRBJ2-7): DSGVTQTPKHLITATGQRVTLRCSPRSGDLSVYWYQQSLDQGLQFLIQYYNGEERAKGNILERFSAQQFPDLHSELNLSSLELGDSALYFCASSATGTSGVEQYFGPGTRLTVT.

V is TRBV27 and J is TRBJ2-3, with D possibly matching TRBD2 (6 bases). Germline lookup yields CDR1 MNHEY and CDR2 SMNVEV (reference sequence). This CDR3 is 15 amino acids long. V was clipped by 5 bases and J by 1 base, with 13 bases between them. CDR3 sequence (DNA): TGTGCCAGCAGTCCCGGGACTTGGGGCACAGATACGCAGTATTTT. This translates into CASSPGTWGTDTQYF.

The V call is TRBV5-1, the J call TRBJ2-5; the D gene is possibly TRBD2 (6 bases). CDR1 SGHRS and CDR2 YFSETQ come from the germline V gene. V dropped 0 bases and J dropped 3 bases, with 15 bases sitting between them. This CDR3 comprises 16 residues. The chain's CDR3 is CASSLARGGREETQYF. The CDR3 DNA reads as TGCGCCAGCAGCTTGGCCCGCGGAGGGCGGGAAGAGACCCAGTACTTC.

The chain employs TRBV29-1 and TRBJ2-1, with D possibly TRBD2 on 6 matching bases. Between the trimmed V and J ends, which lost 7 bases and 2 bases, there was a span of 18 bases. This CDR3 is built from 15 residues. Per germline, CDR1 SQVTM and CDR2 ANQGSEA. CDR3 nucleotides: TGCAGCGCTGTCGAGGGGACTCGTACCTACAATGAGCAGTTCTTC. This encodes CSAVEGTRTYNEQFF.

The chain links TRBV5-5 to TRBJ2-2, with a weak D call TRBD2 (7 bases). The CDR3 consists of 15 residues. Germline loops: CDR1 SGHKS, CDR2 YYEKEE (reference sequence). V lost 6 bases and J lost 5, with 17 bases in between. CDR3 region: CASTPFGGRTGELFF. CDR3 bases: TGTGCCAGCACCCCCTTCGGGGGGCGTACCGGGGAGCTGTTTTTT.

The CDR3 here is CASSYPGGSFYEQYF. The CDR3, as DNA: TGTGCCAGCAGCTACCCAGGGGGGAGTTTCTACGAGCAGTACTTC. V and J are TRBV6-5 and TRBJ2-7, with a weak D call TRBD1 (7 bases). Trimming took off 6 bases at V and 3 bases at J, with 18 bases between the two ends. Germline-derived CDR1 and CDR2 are MNHEY and SVGAGI. There are 15 residues in the CDR3.

J is TRBJ2-5 and V is TRBV15, with 10 bases aligning to TRBD2. The CDR3 contains 14 residues. Germline-derived CDR1 and CDR2 are LNHNV and YYDKDF (reference sequence). Trimming cost V 5 bases and J 7 bases; bases outside gene matches: 7. The CDR3 nucleotides read TGTGCCACCAGCCAAGCGGGAGGGCCGGTGACCCAGTACTTC. Translating it yields CATSQAGGPVTQYF. The whole variable domain, remainder taken from reference TRBV15 and TRBJ2-5, is DAMVIQNPRYQVTQFGKPVTLSCSQTLNHNVMYWYQQKSSQAPKLLFHYYDKDFNNEADTPDNFQSRRPNTSFCFLDIRSPGLGDTAMYLCATSQAGGPVTQYFGPGTRLLVL.

The chain joins TRBV6-1 to TRBJ1-3, with a possible D match to TRBD1 (5 bases). This CDR3 is 13 amino acids long. The V and J ends lost 7 bases and 7 bases respectively, with 14 bases between them. Germline values: CDR1 MNHNS, CDR2 SASEGT. CDR3 in amino acids: CASIRADTNTIYF. As DNA, the CDR3 is TGTGCCAGCATCAGGGCTGATACGAACACCATATATTTT.

V and J are TRBV4-2 and TRBJ1-5; TRBD1 matches 12 bases. V dropped 3 bases and J dropped 1; count of bases not matched to a gene: 4. This CDR3 contains 17 residues. From germline, CDR1 is LGHNA and CDR2 YNFKEQ. CDR3 bases: TGTGCCAGCAGCCAGGGACAGGGGGCTGCGAGCAATCAGCCCCAGCATTTT. Its protein is CASSQGQGAASNQPQHF.